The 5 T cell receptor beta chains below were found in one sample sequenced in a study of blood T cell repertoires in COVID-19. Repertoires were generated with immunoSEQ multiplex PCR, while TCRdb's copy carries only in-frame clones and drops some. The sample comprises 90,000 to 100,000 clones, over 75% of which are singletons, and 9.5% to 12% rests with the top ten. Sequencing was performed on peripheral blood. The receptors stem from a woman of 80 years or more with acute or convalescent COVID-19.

CDR3 coding DNA: TGTGCCAGCTCAAGTGGACAGGGACGTGAAAAACTGTTTTTT. This codes for CASSSGQGREKLFF. The chain links TRBV18 to TRBJ1-4; TRBD1 aligns across 8 bases. CDR1 is KGHSH, CDR2 LQKENI, per germline. The ends lost 5 bases at V and 7 bases at J; junction bases unmatched: 6. The CDR3 loop spans 14 amino acids.

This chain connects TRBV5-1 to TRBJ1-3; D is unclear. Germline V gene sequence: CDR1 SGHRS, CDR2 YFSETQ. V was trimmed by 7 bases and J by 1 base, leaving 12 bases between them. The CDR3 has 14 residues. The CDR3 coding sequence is TGCGCCAGCGGCGTGGATCTTTCTGGAAACACCATATATTTT. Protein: CASGVDLSGNTIYF.

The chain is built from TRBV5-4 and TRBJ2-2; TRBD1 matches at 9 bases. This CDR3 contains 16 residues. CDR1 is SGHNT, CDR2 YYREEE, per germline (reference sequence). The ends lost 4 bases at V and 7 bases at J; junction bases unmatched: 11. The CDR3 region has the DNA TGTGCCAGCAGCCCACGGGGACAGGGTAGGATCGGGGAGCTGTTTTTT. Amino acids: CASSPRGQGRIGELFF.

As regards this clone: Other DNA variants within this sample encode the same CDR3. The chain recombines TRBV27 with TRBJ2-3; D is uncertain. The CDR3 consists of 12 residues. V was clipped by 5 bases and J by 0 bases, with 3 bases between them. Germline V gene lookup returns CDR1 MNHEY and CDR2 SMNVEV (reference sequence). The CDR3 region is CASSPSTDTQYF. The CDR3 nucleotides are TGTGCCAGCAGTCCTAGCACAGATACGCAGTATTTT.

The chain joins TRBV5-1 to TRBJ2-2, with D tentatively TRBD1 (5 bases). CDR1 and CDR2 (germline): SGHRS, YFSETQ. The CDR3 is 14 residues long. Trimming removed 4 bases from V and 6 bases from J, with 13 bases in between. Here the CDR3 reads CASSRDPGSGELFF. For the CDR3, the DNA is TGCGCCAGCAGCCGTGATCCAGGGTCCGGGGAGCTGTTTTTT. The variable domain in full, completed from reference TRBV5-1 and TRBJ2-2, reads KAGVTQTPRYLIKTRGQQVTLSCSPISGHRSVSWYQQTPGQGLQFLFEYFSETQRNKGNFPGRFSGRQFSNSRSEMNVSTLELGDSALYLCASSRDPGSGELFFGEGSRLTVL.